The next 2 T cell receptor beta chains were all read from a single sample in a study of cytomegalovirus exposure and HLA in healthy donors. Use of 60 Vbeta and 13 Jbeta primers characterized the PCR. TCRdb's table, derived via immunoSEQ multiplex PCR, lists solely in-frame clones and lacks some. The sample records 60,000 to 70,000 clones, roughly 78% being singletons. Sequenced sample: PBMCs. The receptors come from a man aged 35 to 55 in good health and CMV-seronegative.

This chain links TRBV29-1 with TRBJ2-5; D is perhaps TRBD2 (6 bases). The DNA matches TRBJ2-7 better at its end, which makes the J call doubtful. The CDR3 has 12 amino acids. Germline V gives CDR1 SQVTM, CDR2 ANQGSEA. Here the CDR3 DNA reads TGCAGCGTTGCTAGCGATAGCTACGAGCAGTACTTC. It translates to CSVASDSYEQYF.

The chain links TRBV5-6 to TRBJ2-7; D unclear. This CDR3 spans 12 amino acids. Germline assignment: CDR1 SGHDT and CDR2 YYEEEE. V dropped 4 bases and J dropped 3 bases, with 8 bases sitting between them. In DNA form, the CDR3 reads TGTGCCAGCAGCCTGATGAGCTACGAGCAGTACTTC. This sequence encodes CASSLMSYEQYF.